This TCR beta chain was found in a study of cytomegalovirus exposure and HLA in healthy donors. Study findings and constraints: The study flagged about 150 TCR beta chains as cytomegalovirus-associated. It was only CMV serostatus that was available as immune exposure information.

60 Vbeta and 13 Jbeta primers were used in PCR. Sequenced by immunoSEQ multiplex PCR; TCRdb stores in-frame clones only, minus some. The table records some 150,000 clones, 79% of them present only once. The germline gives CDR1 SGHVS, CDR2 FQNEAQ. The length of the CDR3 is 15 residues. V was pared by 2 bases and J by 6 bases, with 7 bases of the junction left unmatched. Comment on this clone: Its antigen is unidentified.

This sequence was found in a male donor in good health and CMV-seronegative. The genes are TRBV7-8 and TRBJ1-3; 7 bases map to TRBD1. Sequencing was carried out using PBMCs. CDR3 coding DNA: TGTGCCAGCAGCTTACCGACAGGGTTGTCAAACACCATATATTTT. Protein product: CASSLPTGLSNTIYF.